Listed below are T cell receptor beta chains from one sample, sequenced in a study of cytomegalovirus exposure and HLA in healthy donors. Produced via immunoSEQ multiplex PCR; TCRdb's table is partial and in-frame only. The sample lists about 300,000 clones; around 86% were seen once. The sequencing input was PBMCs. These receptors originate from a middle-aged man in good health and CMV-seropositive. The CDR3 runs from the conserved cysteine through the conserved F or W. A D gene is named only where the DNA matches it firmly.

>TRBJ2-7|TRBV28|NA
CASSLKYEQYF
>TRBJ2-1|TRBV15|TRBD2
CATSREVAGGWLNEQFF
>TRBJ1-3|TRBV5-1|NA
CASSLGGGKPSGNTIYF
>TRBJ2-1|TRBV9|TRBD2
CASSVTSTYNEQFF
>TRBJ2-3|TRBV2|NA
CASGLVSTDTQYF
>TRBJ2-5|TRBV28|NA
CASSFGGETQYF
>TRBJ2-5|TRBV28|NA
CASRGSYGGRSQETQYF
>TRBJ1-1|TRBV9|NA
CASSVERQNTEAFF
>TRBJ1-1|TRBV14|NA
CASSRDPGVWTEAFF
>TRBJ2-7|TRBV6-6|NA
CASSYSGGSYEQYF
>TRBJ2-7|TRBV1|NA
CTSSQEWGDPSGYYEQYF
>TRBJ2-7|TRBV7-9|NA
CASSLSGKSSYEQYF
>TRBJ1-5|TRBV27|TRBD1
CASSSNRGSSNQPQHF
>TRBJ2-7|TRBV27|NA
CASSLSAGATYEQYF
>TRBJ2-1|TRBV11-3|NA
CASSSRVYNEQFF
>TRBJ1-3|TRBV5-5|TRBD1
CASSGTGLISGNTIYF
>TRBJ2-2|TRBV5-1|NA
CASRMGDSNTGELFF
>TRBJ2-7|TRBV19|TRBD1
CASSRQGFSYEQYF
>TRBJ1-2|TRBV5-1|NA
CASMNPFRGSYGYTF
>TRBJ1-5|TRBV21-1|NA
CASSKESQDNQPQHF
>TRBJ1-5|TRBV27|NA
CASSLRGGDQPQHF
>TRBJ1-1|TRBV6-6|NA
CASSARSYEAFF
>TRBJ2-7|TRBV7-2|TRBD2
CASSPTPAGVTYEQYF
>TRBJ2-3|TRBV28|TRBD2
CAAGARTDTQYF
>TRBJ1-1|TRBV7-9|NA
CASSLGLGAFTEAFF
>TRBJ2-7|TRBV28|TRBD1
CASSSPGTANSYEQYF
>TRBJ2-1|TRBV7-9|TRBD2
CASCRGGAGERHEQFF
>TRBJ1-3|TRBV6-7|TRBD1
CASSYSRTGDSGNTIYF
>TRBJ2-7|TRBV27|TRBD1
CASSPGQGGEQYF
>TRBJ2-5|TRBV28|NA
CASSLGLVQETQYF
>TRBJ2-3|TRBV6-4|NA
CASSGLWEDPDTQYF
>TRBJ2-7|TRBV6-5|NA
CASSYSGLPYEQYF
>TRBJ2-1|TRBV19|TRBD2
CASSGGRGGEQFF
>TRBJ1-1|TRBV4-3|NA
CASSRKTENTEAFF
>TRBJ1-4|TRBV7-9|NA
CASSPYSATNEKLFF
>TRBJ2-7|TRBV7-2|NA
CASSSDYTYEQYF
>TRBJ1-1|TRBV18|TRBD1
CASSPSGTGLNTEAFF
>TRBJ1-2|TRBV2|NA
CASREESSNYGYTF
>TRBJ2-3|TRBV25-1|NA
CASSESSTDTQYF
>TRBJ2-7|TRBV28|TRBD2
CASSSPGLAASYEQYF
>TRBJ2-7|TRBV5-1|NA
CASSPEYSYEQYF
>TRBJ2-1|TRBV7-9|TRBD1
CASSSTGGLYNEQFF
>TRBJ1-1|TRBV7-8|TRBD1
CASSSDRDTEAFF
>TRBJ1-4|TRBV30|TRBD1
CAWSETGGTNEKLFF
>TRBJ2-3|TRBV18|TRBD2
CASFPLRREGITDTQYF
>TRBJ2-1|TRBV7-9|TRBD1
CASSRGQHNEQFF
>TRBJ2-7|TRBV9|TRBD1
CASSSGQGYEQYF
>TRBJ2-5|TRBV10-3|NA
CAIRIGGSETQYF
>TRBJ2-5|TRBV10-1|NA
CASSNTVQETQYF
>TRBJ2-3|TRBV25-1|TRBD1
CASSEFRGLATDTQYF
>TRBJ1-1|TRBV11-1|TRBD1
CASSLQTGGTEAFF
>TRBJ1-2|TRBV14|NA
CASSQDTRGGYDGYTF
>TRBJ1-5|TRBV2|NA
CASKIGRRDQPQHF
>TRBJ2-1|TRBV29-1|TRBD2
CSVEHIPTSGLGWEQFF
>TRBJ2-7|TRBV6-1|NA
CASSETESYEQYF
>TRBJ2-7|TRBV6-1|TRBD1
CASSEAGTGGYEQYF
>TRBJ2-7|TRBV27|TRBD2
CASSPGLAGAYEQYF
>TRBJ1-3|TRBV30|NA
CAWSLDRLSGNTIYF
>TRBJ1-2|TRBV30|NA
CAWSPAGTHRGYTF
>TRBJ2-1|TRBV19|NA
CASRTVNSYNEQFF